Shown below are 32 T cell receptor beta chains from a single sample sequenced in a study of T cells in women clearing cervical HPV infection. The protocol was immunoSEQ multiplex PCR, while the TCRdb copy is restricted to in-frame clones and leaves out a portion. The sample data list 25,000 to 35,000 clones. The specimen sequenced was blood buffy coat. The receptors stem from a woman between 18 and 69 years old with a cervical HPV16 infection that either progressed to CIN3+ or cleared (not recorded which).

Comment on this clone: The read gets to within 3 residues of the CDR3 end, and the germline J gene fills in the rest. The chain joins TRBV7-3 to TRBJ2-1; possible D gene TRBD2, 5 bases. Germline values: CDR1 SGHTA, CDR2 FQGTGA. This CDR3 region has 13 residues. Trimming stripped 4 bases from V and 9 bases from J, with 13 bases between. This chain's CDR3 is CASSSLYEGEQFF. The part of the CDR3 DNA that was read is TGTGCCAGCAGCTCCTTATACGAGGGTGAG.

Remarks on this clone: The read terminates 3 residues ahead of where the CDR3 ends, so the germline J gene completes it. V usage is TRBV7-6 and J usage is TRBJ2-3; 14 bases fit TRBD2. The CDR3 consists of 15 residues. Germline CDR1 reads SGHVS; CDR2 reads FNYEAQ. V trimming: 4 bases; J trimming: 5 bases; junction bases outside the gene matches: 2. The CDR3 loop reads CASSWGLAGEDTQYF. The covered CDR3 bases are TGTGCCAGCAGCTGGGGACTAGCGGGAGAAGATACG.

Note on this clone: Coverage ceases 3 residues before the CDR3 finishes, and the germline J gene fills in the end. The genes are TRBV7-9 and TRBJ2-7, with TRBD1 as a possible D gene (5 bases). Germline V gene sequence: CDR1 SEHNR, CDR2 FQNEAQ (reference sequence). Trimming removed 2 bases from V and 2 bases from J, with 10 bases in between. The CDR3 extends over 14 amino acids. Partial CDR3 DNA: TGTGCCAGCAGCTTAAACAGGCAGCCCTACGAG. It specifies CASSLNRQPYE. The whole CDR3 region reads CASSLNRQPYEQYF. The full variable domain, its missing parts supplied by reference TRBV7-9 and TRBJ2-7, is DTGVSQNPRHKITKRGQNVTFRCDPISEHNRLYWYRQTLGQGPEFLTYFQNEAQLEKSRLLSDRFSAERPKGSFSTLEIQRTEQGDSAMYLCASSLNRQPYEQYFGPGTRLTVT.

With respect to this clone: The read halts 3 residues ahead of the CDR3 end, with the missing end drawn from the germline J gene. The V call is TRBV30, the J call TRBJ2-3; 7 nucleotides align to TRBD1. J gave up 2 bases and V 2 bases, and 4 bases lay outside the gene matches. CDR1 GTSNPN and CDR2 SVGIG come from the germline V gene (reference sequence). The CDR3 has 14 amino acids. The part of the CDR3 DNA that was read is TGTGCCTGGAGTCTGGGACAGCTCACAGATACG. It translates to CAWSLGQLTDT. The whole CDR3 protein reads CAWSLGQLTDTQYF.

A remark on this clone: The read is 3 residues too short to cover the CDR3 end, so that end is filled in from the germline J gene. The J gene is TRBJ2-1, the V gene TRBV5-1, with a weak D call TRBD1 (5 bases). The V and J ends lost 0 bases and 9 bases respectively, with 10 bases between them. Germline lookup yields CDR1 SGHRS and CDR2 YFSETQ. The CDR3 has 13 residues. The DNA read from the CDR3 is TGCGCCAGCAGCTTGGAAAGGGGCGGTGAG. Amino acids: CASSLERGGE. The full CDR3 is CASSLERGGEQFF.

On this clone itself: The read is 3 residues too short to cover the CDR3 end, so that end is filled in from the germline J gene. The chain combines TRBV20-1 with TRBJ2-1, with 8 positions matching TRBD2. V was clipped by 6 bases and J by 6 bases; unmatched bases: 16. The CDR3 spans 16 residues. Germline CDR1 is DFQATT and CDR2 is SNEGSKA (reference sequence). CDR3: CSASETSESPINEQFF. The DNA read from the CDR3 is TGCAGTGCATCCGAGACTAGCGAGAGTCCAATCAATGAG.

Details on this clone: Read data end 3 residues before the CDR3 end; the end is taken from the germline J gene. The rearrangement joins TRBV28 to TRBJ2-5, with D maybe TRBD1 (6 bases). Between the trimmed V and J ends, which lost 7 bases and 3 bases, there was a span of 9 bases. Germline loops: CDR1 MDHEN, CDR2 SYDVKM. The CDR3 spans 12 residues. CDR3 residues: CASTSGEETQYF. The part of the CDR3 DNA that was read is TGTGCCAGCACCTCAGGGGAAGAGACC.

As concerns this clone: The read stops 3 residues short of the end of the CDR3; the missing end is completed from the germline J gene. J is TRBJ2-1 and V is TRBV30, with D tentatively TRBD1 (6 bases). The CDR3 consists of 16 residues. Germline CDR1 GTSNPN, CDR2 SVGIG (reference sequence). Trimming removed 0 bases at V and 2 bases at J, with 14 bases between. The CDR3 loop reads CAWSVPGTTAYNEQFF. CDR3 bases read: TGTGCCTGGAGTGTACCCGGGACAACGGCCTACAATGAG.

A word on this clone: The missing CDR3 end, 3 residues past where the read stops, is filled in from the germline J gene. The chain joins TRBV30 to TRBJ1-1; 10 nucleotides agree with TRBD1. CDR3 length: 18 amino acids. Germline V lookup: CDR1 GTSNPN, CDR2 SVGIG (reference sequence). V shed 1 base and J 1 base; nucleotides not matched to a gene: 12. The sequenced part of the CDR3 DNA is TGTGCCTGGAGTGATCGACAGGGGGCGAGATCCGGGAACACTGAA. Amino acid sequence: CAWSDRQGARSGNTE. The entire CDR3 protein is CAWSDRQGARSGNTEAFF.

CDR3 DNA, as far as it was read: TGTGCCAGCAGTGAGGCCGGGACTTCTGCCTACGAG. Protein product: CASSEAGTSAYE. The whole CDR3 sequence reads CASSEAGTSAYEQYF. V is TRBV6-1 and J is TRBJ2-7; possible D gene TRBD2, 6 bases. The read ends 3 residues shy of where the CDR3 ends; the end is completed using the germline J gene. Trimming cost V 3 bases and J 2 bases, with 14 bases left between them. This CDR3 comprises 15 residues. Germline V lookup: CDR1 MNHNS, CDR2 SASEGT.

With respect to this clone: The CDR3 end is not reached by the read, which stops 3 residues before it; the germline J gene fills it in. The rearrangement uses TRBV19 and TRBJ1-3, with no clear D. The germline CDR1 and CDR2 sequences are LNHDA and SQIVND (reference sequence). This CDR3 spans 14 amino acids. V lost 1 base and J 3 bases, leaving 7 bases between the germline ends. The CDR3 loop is CASSIAPGGNTIYF. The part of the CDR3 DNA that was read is TGTGCCAGTAGTATAGCTCCCGGTGGAAACACC.

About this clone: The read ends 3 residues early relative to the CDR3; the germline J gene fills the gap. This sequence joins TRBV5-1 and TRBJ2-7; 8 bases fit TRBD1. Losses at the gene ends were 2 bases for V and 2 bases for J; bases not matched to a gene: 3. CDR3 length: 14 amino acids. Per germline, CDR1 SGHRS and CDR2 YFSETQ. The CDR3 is CASSFRDRPYEQYF. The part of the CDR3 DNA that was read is TGCGCCAGCAGCTTTCGGGACAGGCCCTACGAG. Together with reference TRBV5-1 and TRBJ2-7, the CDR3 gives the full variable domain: KAGVTQTPRYLIKTRGQQVTLSCSPISGHRSVSWYQQTPGQGLQFLFEYFSETQRNKGNFPGRFSGRQFSNSRSEMNVSTLELGDSALYLCASSFRDRPYEQYFGPGTRLTVT.

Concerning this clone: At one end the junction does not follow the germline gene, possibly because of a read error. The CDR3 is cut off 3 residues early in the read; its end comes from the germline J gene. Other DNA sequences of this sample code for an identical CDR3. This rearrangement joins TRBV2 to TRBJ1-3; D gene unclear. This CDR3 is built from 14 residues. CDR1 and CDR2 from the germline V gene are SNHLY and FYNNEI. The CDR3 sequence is CASARERVGNTIYF. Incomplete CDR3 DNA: TGTGCCAGCGCCCGGGAGCGGGTCGGAAACACT.

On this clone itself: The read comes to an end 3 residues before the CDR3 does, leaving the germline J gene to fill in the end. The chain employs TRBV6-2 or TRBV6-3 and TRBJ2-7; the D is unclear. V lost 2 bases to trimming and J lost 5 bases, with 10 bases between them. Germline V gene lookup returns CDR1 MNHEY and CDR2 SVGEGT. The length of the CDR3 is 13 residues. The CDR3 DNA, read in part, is TGTGCCAGCAGTTACGCCTTTAAGCACGAG. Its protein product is CASSYAFKHE. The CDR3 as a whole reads CASSYAFKHEQYF.

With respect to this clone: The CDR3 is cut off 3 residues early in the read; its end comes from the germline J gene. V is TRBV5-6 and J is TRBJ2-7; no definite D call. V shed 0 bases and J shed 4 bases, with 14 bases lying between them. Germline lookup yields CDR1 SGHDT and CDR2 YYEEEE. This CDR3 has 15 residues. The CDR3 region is CASSLGPSSDYEQYF. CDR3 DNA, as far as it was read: TGTGCCAGCAGCTTGGGGCCGTCGAGCGATTACGAG.

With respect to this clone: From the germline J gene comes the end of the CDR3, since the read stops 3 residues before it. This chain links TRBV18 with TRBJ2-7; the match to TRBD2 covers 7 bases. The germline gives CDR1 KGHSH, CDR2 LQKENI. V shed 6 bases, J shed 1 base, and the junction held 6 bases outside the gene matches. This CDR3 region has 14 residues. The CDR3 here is CASSPAGLSYEQYF. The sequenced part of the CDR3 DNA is TGTGCCAGCTCCCCAGCGGGACTTTCCTACGAG.

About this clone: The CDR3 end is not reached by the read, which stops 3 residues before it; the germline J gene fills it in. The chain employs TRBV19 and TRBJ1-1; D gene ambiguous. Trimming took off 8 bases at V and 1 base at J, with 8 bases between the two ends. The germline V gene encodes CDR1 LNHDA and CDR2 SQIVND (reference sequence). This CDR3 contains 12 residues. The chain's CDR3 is CASAKGNTEAFF. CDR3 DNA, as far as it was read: TGTGCCAGTGCAAAGGGGAACACTGAA.

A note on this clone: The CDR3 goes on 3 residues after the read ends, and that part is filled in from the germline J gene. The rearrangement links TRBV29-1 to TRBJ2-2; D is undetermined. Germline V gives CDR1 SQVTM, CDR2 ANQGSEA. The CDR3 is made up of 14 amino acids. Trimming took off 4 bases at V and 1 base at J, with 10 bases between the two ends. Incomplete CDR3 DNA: TGCAGCGTTGTGGGCAGGAGGAACACCGGGGAG. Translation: CSVVGRRNTGE. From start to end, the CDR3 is CSVVGRRNTGELFF.

CDR3 in amino acids: CASSLDIYGYTF. Incomplete CDR3 DNA: TGTGCCAGCAGCTTAGACATCTATGGC. The gene calls are TRBV7-9 and TRBJ1-2; D is undetermined. The CDR3 extends 3 residues past the end of the read, so its final part is completed from the germline J gene. Between the trimmed V and J ends, which lost 1 base and 4 bases, there was a span of 4 bases. The germline V gene has CDR1 SEHNR and CDR2 FQNEAQ (reference sequence). There are 12 residues in the CDR3. Full variable domain (rest looked up from reference TRBV7-9 and TRBJ1-2): DTGVSQNPRHKITKRGQNVTFRCDPISEHNRLYWYRQTLGQGPEFLTYFQNEAQLEKSRLLSDRFSAERPKGSFSTLEIQRTEQGDSAMYLCASSLDIYGYTFGSGTRLTVV.

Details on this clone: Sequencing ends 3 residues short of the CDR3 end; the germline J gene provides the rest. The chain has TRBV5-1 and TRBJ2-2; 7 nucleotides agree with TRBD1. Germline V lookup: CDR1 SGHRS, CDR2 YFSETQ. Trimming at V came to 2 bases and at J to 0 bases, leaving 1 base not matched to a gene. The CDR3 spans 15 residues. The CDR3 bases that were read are TGCGCCAGCAGCTTCGGACAGGCGAACACCGGGGAG. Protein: CASSFGQANTGE. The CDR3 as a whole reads CASSFGQANTGELFF. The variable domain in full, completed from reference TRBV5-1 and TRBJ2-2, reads KAGVTQTPRYLIKTRGQQVTLSCSPISGHRSVSWYQQTPGQGLQFLFEYFSETQRNKGNFPGRFSGRQFSNSRSEMNVSTLELGDSALYLCASSFGQANTGELFFGEGSRLTVL.

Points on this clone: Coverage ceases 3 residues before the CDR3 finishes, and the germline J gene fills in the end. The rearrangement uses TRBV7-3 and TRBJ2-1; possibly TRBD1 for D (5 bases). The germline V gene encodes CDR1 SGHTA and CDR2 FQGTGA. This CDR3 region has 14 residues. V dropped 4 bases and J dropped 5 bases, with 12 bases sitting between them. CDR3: CASSSLQQDNEQFF. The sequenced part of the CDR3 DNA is TGTGCCAGCAGCTCCCTGCAACAGGACAATGAG. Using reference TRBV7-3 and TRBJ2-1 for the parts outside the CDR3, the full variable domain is GAGVSQTPSNKVTEKGKYVELRCDPISGHTALYWYRQSLGQGPEFLIYFQGTGAADDSGLPNDRFFAVRPEGSVSTLKIQRTERGDSAVYLCASSSLQQDNEQFFGPGTRLTVL.

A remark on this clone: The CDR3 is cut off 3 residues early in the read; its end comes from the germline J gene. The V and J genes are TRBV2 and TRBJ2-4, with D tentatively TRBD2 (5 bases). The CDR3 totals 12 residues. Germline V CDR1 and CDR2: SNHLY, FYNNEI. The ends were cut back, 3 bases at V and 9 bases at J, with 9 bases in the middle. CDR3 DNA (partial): TGTGCCAGCAGTGATAGAGGGCCCATT. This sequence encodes CASSDRGPI. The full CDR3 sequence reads CASSDRGPIQYF.

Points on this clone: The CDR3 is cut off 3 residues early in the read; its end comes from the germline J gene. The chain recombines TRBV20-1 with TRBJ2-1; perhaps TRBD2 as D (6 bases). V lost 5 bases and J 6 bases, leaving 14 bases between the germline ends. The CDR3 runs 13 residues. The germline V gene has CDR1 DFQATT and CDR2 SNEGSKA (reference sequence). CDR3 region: CSASGTGFNEQFF. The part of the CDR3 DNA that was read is TGCAGTGCTTCCGGGACTGGTTTCAATGAG.

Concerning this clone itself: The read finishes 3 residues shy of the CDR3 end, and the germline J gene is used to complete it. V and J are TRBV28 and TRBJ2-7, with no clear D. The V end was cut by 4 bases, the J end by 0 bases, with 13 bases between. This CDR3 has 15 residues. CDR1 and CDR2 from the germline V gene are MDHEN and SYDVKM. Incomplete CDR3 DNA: TGTGCCAGCAGTTCATATCATAGGGCCTCCTACGAG. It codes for CASSSYHRASYE. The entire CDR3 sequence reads CASSSYHRASYEQYF.

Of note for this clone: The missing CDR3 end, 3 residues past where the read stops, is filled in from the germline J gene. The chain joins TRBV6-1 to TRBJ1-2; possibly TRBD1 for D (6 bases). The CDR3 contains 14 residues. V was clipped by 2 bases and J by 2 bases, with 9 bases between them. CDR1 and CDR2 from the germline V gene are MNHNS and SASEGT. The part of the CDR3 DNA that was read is TGTGCCAGCAGTGAAATGACAGGCAACTATGGC. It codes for CASSEMTGNYG. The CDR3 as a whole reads CASSEMTGNYGYTF.

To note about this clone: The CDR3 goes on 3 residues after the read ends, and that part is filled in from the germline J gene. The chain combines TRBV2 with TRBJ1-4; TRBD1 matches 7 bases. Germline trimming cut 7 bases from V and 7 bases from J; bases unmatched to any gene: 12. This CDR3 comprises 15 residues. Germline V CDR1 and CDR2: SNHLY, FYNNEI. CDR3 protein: CASTGRGLTGEKLFF. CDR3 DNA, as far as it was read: TGTGCCAGCACCGGTAGGGGGCTAACAGGTGAAAAA.

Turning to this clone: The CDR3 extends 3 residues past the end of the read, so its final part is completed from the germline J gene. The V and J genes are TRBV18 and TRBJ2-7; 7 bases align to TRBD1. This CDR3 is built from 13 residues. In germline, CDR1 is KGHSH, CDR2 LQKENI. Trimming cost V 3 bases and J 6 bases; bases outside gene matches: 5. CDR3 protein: CASSPTGRSEQYF. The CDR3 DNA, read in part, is TGTGCCAGCTCACCGACAGGGCGGAGCGAG.

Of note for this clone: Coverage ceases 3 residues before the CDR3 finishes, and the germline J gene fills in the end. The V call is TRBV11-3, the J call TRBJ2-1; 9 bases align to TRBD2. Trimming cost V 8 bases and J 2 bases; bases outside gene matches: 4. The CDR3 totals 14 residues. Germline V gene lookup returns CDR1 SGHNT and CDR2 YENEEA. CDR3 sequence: CASHPSGAYNEQFF. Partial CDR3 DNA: TGTGCCAGCCACCCTAGCGGGGCCTACAATGAG.

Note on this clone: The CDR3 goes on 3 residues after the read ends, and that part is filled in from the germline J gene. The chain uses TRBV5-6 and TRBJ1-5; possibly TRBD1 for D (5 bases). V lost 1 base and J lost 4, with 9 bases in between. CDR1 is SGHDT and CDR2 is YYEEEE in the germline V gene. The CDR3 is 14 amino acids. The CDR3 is CASSLRAGNQPQHF. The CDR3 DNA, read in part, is TGTGCCAGCAGCTTGCGGGCAGGGAATCAGCCC.

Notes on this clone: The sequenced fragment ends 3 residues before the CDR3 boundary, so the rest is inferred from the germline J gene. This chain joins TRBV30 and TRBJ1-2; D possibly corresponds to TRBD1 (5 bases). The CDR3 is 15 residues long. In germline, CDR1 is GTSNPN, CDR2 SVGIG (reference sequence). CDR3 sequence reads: CAWSVGLPGEQSYTF. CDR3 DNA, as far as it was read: TGTGCCTGGAGTGTAGGCTTACCGGGGGAACAAAGC.

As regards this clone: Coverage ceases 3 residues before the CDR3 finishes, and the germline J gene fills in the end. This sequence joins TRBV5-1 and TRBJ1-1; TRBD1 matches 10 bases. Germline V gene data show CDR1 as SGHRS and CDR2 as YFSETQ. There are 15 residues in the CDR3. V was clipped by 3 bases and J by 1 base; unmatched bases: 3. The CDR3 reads CASSWGDRGNTEAFF. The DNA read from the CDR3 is TGCGCCAGCAGCTGGGGGGACAGGGGGAACACTGAA.

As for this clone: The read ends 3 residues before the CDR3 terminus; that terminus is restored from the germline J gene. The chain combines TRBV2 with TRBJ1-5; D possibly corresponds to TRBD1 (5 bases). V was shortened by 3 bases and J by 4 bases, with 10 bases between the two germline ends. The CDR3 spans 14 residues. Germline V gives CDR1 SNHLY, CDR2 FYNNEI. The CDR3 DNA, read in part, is TGTGCCAGCAGTGACAGGGTGGGAAATCAGCCC. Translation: CASSDRVGNQP. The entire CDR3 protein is CASSDRVGNQPQHF.